A selection of T cell receptor beta chains follows, all from one sample in a study of beta chain features in type 1 diabetes. TCRdb keeps only in-frame clones here, not all; method: immunoSEQ multiplex PCR. This sample has roughly 330,000 clones, with about 13% found just once. The sequencing input was naive CD4+ T cells from blood. These TCRs come from a woman younger than 35 with type 1 diabetes. Both conserved end residues are part of each CDR3. The order of the fields is J gene, clone size, D gene, V gene, CDR3 DNA, CDR3 protein. The D gene is left open where the match is weak. Size is omitted from some rows. Given values are once, few, many or a class for expanded clones.

J: TRBJ1-2
size: few
D: -
V: TRBV28
DNA: TGTGCCAGCAGTTCGCCGACAGGTTTTAACTATGGCTACACCTTC
CDR3: CASSSPTGFNYGYTF

J: TRBJ2-7
size: -
D: TRBD1
V: TRBV18
DNA: TGTGCCAGCTCGGACAGGGGGCAAGAGCAGTACTTC
CDR3: CASSDRGQEQYF

J: TRBJ1-1
size: -
D: TRBD1
V: TRBV14
DNA: TGTGCCAGCAGCCAATTCAACCGGGACAGGGGGGGAACTGAAGCTTTCTTT
CDR3: CASSQFNRDRGGTEAFF

J: TRBJ2-5
size: -
D: -
V: TRBV9
DNA: TGTGCCAGCAGCGTCAGGGGGGACCAAGAGACCCAGTACTTC
CDR3: CASSVRGDQETQYF

J: TRBJ2-2
size: few
D: -
V: TRBV28
DNA: TGTGCCAGCAGTTTTCAGTCAGTGAACACCGGGGAGCTGTTTTTT
CDR3: CASSFQSVNTGELFF

J: TRBJ1-5
size: -
D: -
V: TRBV5-7
DNA: TGTGCCAGCAGCTTTTCCGACAGGTCAAATCAGCCCCAGCATTTT
CDR3: CASSFSDRSNQPQHF

J: TRBJ2-3
size: -
D: -
V: TRBV6-1
DNA: TGTGCCAGCAGTGAATACTCGACGCAGTATTTT
CDR3: CASSEYSTQYF

J: TRBJ2-7
size: -
D: TRBD2
V: TRBV7-2
DNA: TGTGCCAGCAGCCAACCGGGACTAGCGGCATACGAGCAGTACTTC
CDR3: CASSQPGLAAYEQYF

J: TRBJ2-7
size: -
D: TRBD2
V: TRBV4-2
DNA: TGTGCCAGCAGCCAAGAAGGGCTAGCGGGGGCCTACGAGCAGTACTTC
CDR3: CASSQEGLAGAYEQYF

J: TRBJ1-2
size: few
D: -
V: TRBV18
DNA: TGTGCCAGCTCAATCACAGGAGATAACTATGGCTACACCTTC
CDR3: CASSITGDNYGYTF

J: TRBJ1-1
size: -
D: -
V: TRBV7-3
DNA: TGTGCCAGCAGCCGATCAGGGAACACTGAAGCTTTCTTT
CDR3: CASSRSGNTEAFF

J: TRBJ1-5
size: -
D: TRBD1
V: TRBV9
DNA: TGTGCCAGCAGCCCGGCCGGGACAGATATTCAGCCCCAGCATTTT
CDR3: CASSPAGTDIQPQHF

J: TRBJ2-1
size: -
D: TRBD1
V: TRBV7-2
DNA: TGTGCCAGCAGCTCGGGACAGAGCTCCTACAATGAGCAGTTCTTC
CDR3: CASSSGQSSYNEQFF

J: TRBJ1-1
size: once
D: -
V: TRBV7-8
DNA: TGTGCCAGCAGCTTAGGCGAGAACACTGAAGCTTTCTTT
CDR3: CASSLGENTEAFF

J: TRBJ2-3
size: -
D: TRBD2
V: TRBV29-1
DNA: TGCAGCGTTGCAGCGGGGACAGATACGCAGTATTTT
CDR3: CSVAAGTDTQYF

J: TRBJ1-5
size: -
D: -
V: TRBV30
DNA: TGTGCCTGGAGTGTACGGGGGTTGGGTAGCAATCAGCCCCAGCATTTT
CDR3: CAWSVRGLGSNQPQHF

J: TRBJ1-2
size: few
D: -
V: TRBV27
DNA: TGTGCCAGCATTGACAGACCCGGAGGGGGCTACACCTTC
CDR3: CASIDRPGGGYTF

J: TRBJ2-5
size: few
D: -
V: TRBV29-1
DNA: TGCAGCGTTATACGACAGGTTTGGGAGACCCAGTACTTC
CDR3: CSVIRQVWETQYF

J: TRBJ1-5
size: -
D: -
V: TRBV7-9
DNA: TGTGCCAGCAGCTACCGGACAGAGTATAGCAATCAGCCCCAGCATTTT
CDR3: CASSYRTEYSNQPQHF

J: TRBJ1-2
size: -
D: TRBD1
V: TRBV2
DNA: TGTGCCAGCAGTCCCCAGGGGGCTAATGGCTACACCTTC
CDR3: CASSPQGANGYTF

J: TRBJ2-7
size: -
D: TRBD2
V: TRBV28
DNA: TGTGCCAGCAGTCCCCCAGGGAGGGACGAGCAGTACTTC
CDR3: CASSPPGRDEQYF

J: TRBJ2-5
size: -
D: TRBD2
V: TRBV4-1
DNA: TGCGCCAGCAGCCAAAATCTCCATAGCGGGCGACAAGAGACCCAGTACTTC
CDR3: CASSQNLHSGRQETQYF

J: TRBJ2-5
size: few
D: -
V: TRBV30
DNA: TGTGCCTGGATAGAGGGGGAAGAGACCCAGTACTTC
CDR3: CAWIEGEETQYF

J: TRBJ1-4
size: -
D: -
V: TRBV18
DNA: TGTGCCAGCTCACCACAAGAGGGATCTAATGAAAAACTGTTTTTT
CDR3: CASSPQEGSNEKLFF

J: TRBJ1-2
size: few
D: -
V: TRBV18
DNA: TGTGCCAGCTCACCTCAGGACCTGGGAGGGGTTCGGAGTCGATATGGCTACACCTTC
CDR3: CASSPQDLGGVRSRYGYTF

J: TRBJ2-7
size: -
D: -
V: TRBV18
DNA: TGTGCCAGCTCACGGAAGCAGGCCACCTACGAGCAGTACTTC
CDR3: CASSRKQATYEQYF

J: TRBJ2-7
size: -
D: -
V: TRBV7-6
DNA: TGTGCCAGCAGCCCCCGCGGGGCCACTAGCGAGCAGTACTTC
CDR3: CASSPRGATSEQYF

J: TRBJ1-1
size: -
D: -
V: TRBV28
DNA: TGTGCCAGCAGACGACCCCCGGGGAAGACTGAAGCTTTCTTT
CDR3: CASRRPPGKTEAFF

J: TRBJ1-5
size: few
D: -
V: TRBV30
DNA: TGTGCCTGGAGTGGAGGCAGGGATAGCAATCAGCCCCAGCATTTT
CDR3: CAWSGGRDSNQPQHF

J: TRBJ2-1
size: few
D: -
V: TRBV2
DNA: TGTGCCAGCAGTGAAGGTCGGGGTGGGGAGCAGTTCTTC
CDR3: CASSEGRGGEQFF

J: TRBJ2-3
size: few
D: -
V: TRBV5-1
DNA: TGCGCCAGCAGCTTGGCGGACTTCACAGATACGCAGTATTTT
CDR3: CASSLADFTDTQYF

J: TRBJ2-1
size: few
D: -
V: TRBV9
DNA: TGTGCCAGCAGCGTAGTAGGCGGATTCTCCTACAATGAGCAGTTCTTC
CDR3: CASSVVGGFSYNEQFF

J: TRBJ1-1
size: few
D: -
V: TRBV30
DNA: TGTGCCTGGAGACCCGACAGTCGCGGAGCTTTCTTT
CDR3: CAWRPDSRGAFF

J: TRBJ2-5
size: -
D: -
V: TRBV5-4
DNA: TGTGCCAGCAGCCAGGGGAGGGCTCAAGAGACCCAGTACTTC
CDR3: CASSQGRAQETQYF

J: TRBJ2-5
size: -
D: -
V: TRBV2
DNA: TGTGCCAGCAGACCCGCGGAGGTCCAGTACTTC
CDR3: CASRPAEVQYF

J: TRBJ1-4
size: few
D: -
V: TRBV19
DNA: TGTGCCAGTAGTATCGGCAGGGCAGGGGAAAAACTGTTTTTT
CDR3: CASSIGRAGEKLFF

J: TRBJ1-5
size: -
D: TRBD1
V: TRBV19
DNA: TGTGCCAGTAGTATGGGGGACAGTAACAATCAGCCCCAGCATTTT
CDR3: CASSMGDSNNQPQHF

J: TRBJ1-5
size: -
D: -
V: TRBV7-9
DNA: TGTGCCAGCAGCGGAGGGGGGGGAAATCAGCCCCAGCATTTT
CDR3: CASSGGGGNQPQHF

J: TRBJ2-7
size: -
D: -
V: TRBV21-1
DNA: TGTGCCAGCAGCATACCGGGAAAGTTATCCTACGAGCAGTACTTC
CDR3: CASSIPGKLSYEQYF

J: TRBJ1-2
size: few
D: TRBD1
V: TRBV9
DNA: TGTGCCAGCAGCCCAAACATCGGGACAGGGGGTGGCTACACCTTC
CDR3: CASSPNIGTGGGYTF

J: TRBJ2-7
size: -
D: TRBD2
V: TRBV28
DNA: TGTGCCAGCAGATTGGAGCGGGAGTCCCTTTCCTACGAGCAGTACTTC
CDR3: CASRLERESLSYEQYF

J: TRBJ1-1
size: -
D: -
V: TRBV5-1
DNA: TGCGCCAGCACTCCCATGGCCGGGGGAATCACTGAAGCTTTCTTT
CDR3: CASTPMAGGITEAFF

J: TRBJ2-2
size: few
D: -
V: TRBV5-6
DNA: TGTGCCAGCAGCTTGGCGGGTACCGGGGAGCTGTTTTTT
CDR3: CASSLAGTGELFF

J: TRBJ2-3
size: few
D: TRBD2
V: TRBV15
DNA: TGTGCCACCAGCAGGGCGGCCCTAGCGGGAGTGTCAGATACGCAGTATTTT
CDR3: CATSRAALAGVSDTQYF

J: TRBJ2-1
size: -
D: TRBD1
V: TRBV18
DNA: TGTGCCAGCTCACTAAAACAGGGGACCCACAATGAGCAGTTCTTC
CDR3: CASSLKQGTHNEQFF

J: TRBJ2-1
size: -
D: -
V: TRBV5-1
DNA: TGCGCCAGCAGCCCGGACAACTACAATGAGCAGTTCTTC
CDR3: CASSPDNYNEQFF

J: TRBJ2-7
size: -
D: -
V: TRBV5-1
DNA: TGCGCCAGCAGCTTGGTATTCCAGGGGTACGAGCAGTACTTC
CDR3: CASSLVFQGYEQYF